The source of this TCR beta chain is a study of response to subunit inactivated influenza vaccine. Whole-study findings and limits: The authors put forward the suggestion that each seasonal influenza vaccination may bring in only a limited number of new T cells.

MiXCR, applied by TCRdb to the RT-PCR reads, yields one record per CDR3 protein. The profile shows hundreds of thousands of distinct CDR3 sequences, about a sixth of them singletons. This clonotype was seen a handful of times. Its matching antigen is unknown. Per the germline V gene, CDR1 is DFQATT and CDR2 is SNEGSKA (reference sequence). This CDR3 is built from 15 residues. Trimming cost V 0 bases and J 3 bases; bases outside gene matches: 6. This receptor was taken from a man over 45 who received an inactivated influenza vaccine. The chain joins TRBV20-1 to TRBJ2-7; TRBD2 agrees at 9 bases. The source material was PBMCs from blood, sampled roughly 12 days after vaccination. This CDR3 is CSARDRASGDYEQYF. CDR3 in DNA: TGCAGTGCTAGAGATAGGGCTAGCGGGGACTACGAGCAGTACTTC.